This T cell receptor (beta chain) was captured by sequencing in a study of blood T cells in healthy people across ages. A second roughly 7 to 11 cycle PCR used barcoded and J-beta primers. TCRdb passed the 5' RACE reads through MiXCR, listing each CDR3 protein once. This table has about 1.1 million distinct CDR3 sequences, roughly two fifths appearing once. The sequence was obtained from a man aged 18 to 35 in good health. The sequencing input was blood.

CDR3: CASSLARAPGPYEQYF. CDR3 bases: TGTGCCAGCAGCTTAGCTCGGGCCCCTGGGCCCTACGAGCAGTACTTC. The rearrangement joins TRBV7-8 to TRBJ2-7; D call uncertain. Trimming took 0 bases from V and 2 from J, leaving 14 bases between them. This CDR3 contains 16 residues. Germline loops: CDR1 SGHVS, CDR2 FQNEAQ.